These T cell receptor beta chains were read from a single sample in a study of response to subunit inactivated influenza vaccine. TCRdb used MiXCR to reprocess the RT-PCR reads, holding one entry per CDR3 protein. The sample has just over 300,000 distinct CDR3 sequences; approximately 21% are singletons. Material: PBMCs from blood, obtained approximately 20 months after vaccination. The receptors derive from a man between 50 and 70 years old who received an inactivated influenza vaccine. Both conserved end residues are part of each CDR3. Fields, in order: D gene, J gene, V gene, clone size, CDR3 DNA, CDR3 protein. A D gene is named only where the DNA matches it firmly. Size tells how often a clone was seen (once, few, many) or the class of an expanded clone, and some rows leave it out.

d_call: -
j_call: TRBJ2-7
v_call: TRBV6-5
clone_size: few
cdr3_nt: TGTGCCAGCAGTTACTACAACAACCCACCCTACGAGCAGTACTTC
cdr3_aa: CASSYYNNPPYEQYF

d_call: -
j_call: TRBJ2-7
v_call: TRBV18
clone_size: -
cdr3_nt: TGTGCCAGCTCACCAGTAATGAGATACGAGCAGTACTTC
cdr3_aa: CASSPVMRYEQYF

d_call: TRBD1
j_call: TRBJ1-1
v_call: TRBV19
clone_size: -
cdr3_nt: TGTGCCAGTACCCGTCGTCCCCCCGGGACAGGGAACACTGAAGCTTTCTTT
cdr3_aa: CASTRRPPGTGNTEAFF

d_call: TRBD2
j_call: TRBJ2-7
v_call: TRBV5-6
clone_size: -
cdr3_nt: TGTGCCAGCAGCACCCTAGCGGGAACCGGTCGAGGGGTCTACGAGCAGTACTTC
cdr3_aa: CASSTLAGTGRGVYEQYF

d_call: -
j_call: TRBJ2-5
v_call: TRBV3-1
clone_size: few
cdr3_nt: TGTGCCAGCAGCCAAGACGAGAAGAGCCAGTACTTC
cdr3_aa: CASSQDEKSQYF

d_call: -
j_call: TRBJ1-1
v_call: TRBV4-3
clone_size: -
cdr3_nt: TGCGCCAGCAGCCAAGATTCGGTGGCAGGGGAGGATCTCGACACTGAAGCTTTCTTT
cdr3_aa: CASSQDSVAGEDLDTEAFF

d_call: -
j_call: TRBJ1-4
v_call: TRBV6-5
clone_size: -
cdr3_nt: TGTGCCAGCAGTTACGAAAGACGGAGTGCGGGAGGAAAACTGTTTTTT
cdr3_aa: CASSYERRSAGGKLFF

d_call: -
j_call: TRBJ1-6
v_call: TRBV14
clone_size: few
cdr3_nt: TGTGCCAGCAGCCACACACCCAATTCACCCCTCCACTTT
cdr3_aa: CASSHTPNSPLHF

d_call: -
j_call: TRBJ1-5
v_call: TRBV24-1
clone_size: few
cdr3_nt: TGTGCCACCAGGAGAGGGGATAATCAGCCCCAGCATTTT
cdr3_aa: CATRRGDNQPQHF

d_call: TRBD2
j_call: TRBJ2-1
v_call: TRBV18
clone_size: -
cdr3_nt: TGTGCCAACTCACCACCCCCACTAGCGGGAGTTAATGAGCAGTTCTTC
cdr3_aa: CANSPPPLAGVNEQFF

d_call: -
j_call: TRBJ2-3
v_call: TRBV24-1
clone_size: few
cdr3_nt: TGTGCCACCAGTGATTTGAACCAGAAAGATACGCAGTATTTT
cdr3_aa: CATSDLNQKDTQYF

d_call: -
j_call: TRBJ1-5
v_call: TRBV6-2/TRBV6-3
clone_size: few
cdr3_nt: TGTGCCAGCAGTTACACTTGGGGGTCGTTGATCCCCCAGCATTTT
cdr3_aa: CASSYTWGSLIPQHF

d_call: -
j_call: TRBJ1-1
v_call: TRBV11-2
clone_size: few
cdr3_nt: TGTGCCAGCAGCCCACACCGGGGGGCGGGCACTGAAGCTTTCTTT
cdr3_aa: CASSPHRGAGTEAFF

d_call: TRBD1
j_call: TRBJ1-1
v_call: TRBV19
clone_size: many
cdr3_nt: TGTGCCAGTAGGCCACAGGGGGAGGCCACTGAAGCTTTCTTT
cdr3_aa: CASRPQGEATEAFF

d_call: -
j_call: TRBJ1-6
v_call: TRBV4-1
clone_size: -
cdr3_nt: TGCGCCAGCAGCCCCCCGGGGCAATTATCACCCCTCCACTTT
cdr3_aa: CASSPPGQLSPLHF